This T cell receptor (beta chain) was documented in a study of read filtering for tumor transcriptome and immune sequencing. Across the whole study: Patients were approximately 17 male and around 13 female, mean age 65.9 years, range about 45 to 85. Revised staging placed about 8 patients in R-ISS I, some 17 in II, 6 or 7 in III. Findings of the study overall: IR-seq and RNA-seq agreed better without single-read clonotypes.

Many counts were recorded for this clonotype. Its antigen remains unknown. Germline V lookup: CDR1 SGHVS, CDR2 FQNEAQ. This CDR3 spans 14 amino acids. V was pared by 5 bases and J by 5 bases, with 16 bases between. This library used 300 to 500 ng RNA and molecular barcoded adaptors spanning alpha/delta and beta/gamma chains. MiXCR, run by TCRdb on the reads, gives a single entry per CDR3 protein. The sample shows fewer than 45,000 distinct CDR3 sequences, around 15% of them seen only once. The sequence was collected from a donor older than 35 with multiple myeloma. J is TRBJ2-7 and V is TRBV7-8, with D perhaps assigned TRBD1 or TRBD2 (5 bases each). Material: a population of CD138-negative cells sorted from bone marrow. DNA of the CDR3: TGTGCCAGCAGCCTACCCCGGGACGGCGACGAGCAGTACTTC. Translated, it gives CASSLPRDGDEQYF.